The present entry profiles one T cell receptor beta chain with its context. This sample was taken from a study of blood T cells in healthy people across ages. The CDR3 spans 15 residues. The germline V gene encodes CDR1 SGDLS and CDR2 YYNGEE. The V gene end was trimmed by 0 bases and the J gene end by 5 bases; junction bases not matched to a gene: 4. Then a second PCR, running roughly 7 to 11 cycles, was carried out with a sample-barcoded 5' primer and a J-beta primer mix. Each CDR3 protein is one row after TCRdb ran MiXCR on the 5' RACE reads. Among approximately 580,000 distinct CDR3 sequences listed, nearly 25% were seen once. These data were also reused for a study on T cells of mothers and their children. This second report adds: Sequencing got over 8 million TCR beta CDR3 reads from each mother and several million from each child. Regardless of relatedness, pairs show thymic selection shaping TCR recombination output in a similar manner.

Material for sequencing was blood. The V and J genes are TRBV9 and TRBJ2-2, with TRBD1 matching 7 bases. This receptor was taken from a boy younger than 18 in good health. CDR3 DNA: TGTGCCAGCAGCGTAGGAGACAGGGAAACCGGGGAGCTGTTTTTT. Its protein is CASSVGDRETGELFF.